The 18 T cell receptor beta chains below come from one sample, sequenced in a study of blood T cell repertoires in COVID-19. TCRdb keeps only in-frame clones here, not all; method: immunoSEQ multiplex PCR. Here the sample spans about 120,000 clones, 82% being singletons. Sequenced material: peripheral blood. The source is a woman in her seventies with acute or convalescent COVID-19.

The sample holds a few counts of this clone. The chain couples TRBV4-3 to TRBJ1-2; D remains unclear. V lost 0 bases to trimming and J lost 4 bases, with 6 bases between them. The germline V gene has CDR1 LGHNA and CDR2 YSLEER. The CDR3 sequence is 13 residues long. This CDR3 reads CASSQDFGYGYTF. The CDR3 DNA reads TGCGCCAGCAGCCAAGATTTCGGCTATGGCTACACCTTC.

The rearrangement uses TRBV2 and TRBJ1-1; TRBD1 is a possible D gene (5 bases). This CDR3 contains 14 residues. The germline V and J ends were trimmed by 4 bases and 0 bases, with 9 bases remaining between them. Germline V gene data show CDR1 as SNHLY and CDR2 as FYNNEI. CDR3 sequence (DNA): TGTGCCAGCAGTGCCCGGACAATGAACACTGAAGCTTTCTTT. Protein product: CASSARTMNTEAFF. Complete variable domain (other parts from reference TRBV2 and TRBJ1-1): EPEVTQTPSHQVTQMGQEVILRCVPISNHLYFYWYRQILGQKVEFLVSFYNNEISEKSEIFDDQFSVERPDGSNFTLKIRSTKLEDSAMYFCASSARTMNTEAFFGQGTRLTVV.

The chain is built from TRBV11-1 and TRBJ1-2, with a possible D match to TRBD1 (6 bases). Trimming cost V 5 bases and J 5 bases, with 12 bases left between them. The germline gives CDR1 SGHAT, CDR2 FQDESV (reference sequence). The CDR3 sequence is 13 residues long. CDR3 in amino acids: CASSPTQGYGYTF. The CDR3 coding sequence is TGTGCCAGCAGCCCGACACAGGGTTATGGCTACACCTTC. Full variable domain (rest looked up from reference TRBV11-1 and TRBJ1-2): EAEVAQSPRYKITEKSQAVAFWCDPISGHATLYWYRQILGQGPELLVQFQDESVVDDSQLPKDRFSAERLKGVDSTLKIQPAELGDSAMYLCASSPTQGYGYTFGSGTRLTVV.

The rearrangement links TRBV19 to TRBJ1-2; possible D gene TRBD1, 6 bases. This CDR3 has 13 residues. The V end lost 3 bases, the J end lost 3 bases, and 8 bases lay between the germline ends. Germline V gene lookup returns CDR1 LNHDA and CDR2 SQIVND (reference sequence). The CDR3: CASSINRDYGYTF. In DNA form, the CDR3 reads TGTGCCAGTAGTATCAACAGGGACTATGGCTACACCTTC.

The V call is TRBV6-2 or TRBV6-3, the J call TRBJ2-3; TRBD2 might be the D (6 bases). The V end was cut by 6 bases, the J end by 5 bases, with 12 bases between. Germline CDR1 reads MNHEY; CDR2 reads SVGEGT. The CDR3 covers 13 residues. The CDR3 spells CASSWEVGDTQYF. DNA of the CDR3: TGTGCCAGCAGCTGGGAGGTGGGAGATACGCAGTATTTT.

This clone was counted only a few times. The rearrangement joins TRBV4-1 to TRBJ1-1, with 8 bases matching TRBD1. Germline lookup yields CDR1 MGHRA and CDR2 YSYEKL. The CDR3 is 15 amino acids. The J segment lost 4 bases and the V segment lost 3 bases, leaving 7 bases of the junction unmatched. The CDR3 bases are TGCGCCAGCAGCCAGCCCGGACAGGGTGGCACTGAAGCTTTCTTT. Its protein product is CASSQPGQGGTEAFF.

The chain combines TRBV30 with TRBJ1-6; D gene unclear. The CDR3 totals 12 residues. CDR1 GTSNPN and CDR2 SVGIG come from the germline V gene (reference sequence). The V gene lost 5 bases and the J gene lost 10 bases, with 12 bases spanning the gap. The CDR3: CAWSRGKSPLHF. CDR3 coding DNA: TGTGCCTGGTCACGGGGAAAATCACCCCTCCACTTT.

This clone was counted a single time. The chain has TRBV11-3 and TRBJ2-5; 8 bases agree with TRBD1. Germline assignment: CDR1 SGHNT and CDR2 YENEEA. The CDR3 totals 17 residues. Trimming took 2 bases from V and 2 from J; bases not matched to a gene: 10. The CDR3 here is CASSLRGQGPSQETQYF. CDR3 DNA sequence: TGTGCCAGCAGCTTACGTGGACAGGGCCCTTCTCAAGAGACCCAGTACTTC.

This clone appeared a few times. This chain joins TRBV5-4 and TRBJ2-2, with 9 bases that match TRBD2. Per germline, CDR1 SGHNT and CDR2 YYREEE (reference sequence). V lost 4 bases to trimming and J lost 5 bases; unmatched junction nucleotides: 9. The CDR3 runs to 16 residues. CDR3 in amino acids: CASSARRGGATGELFF. The CDR3 DNA sequence: TGTGCCAGCAGCGCCCGGCGGGGGGGGGCAACCGGGGAGCTGTTTTTT.

This clone was seen just once. The rearrangement joins TRBV7-9 to TRBJ2-7, with 11 bases fitting TRBD1. The V and J ends lost 4 bases and 2 bases, in that order; junction bases with no gene match: 1. CDR1 SEHNR and CDR2 FQNEAQ come from the germline V gene (reference sequence). This CDR3 has 14 amino acids. The DNA of the CDR3 is TGTGCCAGCAGCTGGGGACAGGGGGCCTACGAGCAGTACTTC. Residues: CASSWGQGAYEQYF. The complete variable domain, with remaining parts taken from reference TRBV7-9 and TRBJ2-7, reads DTGVSQNPRHKITKRGQNVTFRCDPISEHNRLYWYRQTLGQGPEFLTYFQNEAQLEKSRLLSDRFSAERPKGSFSTLEIQRTEQGDSAMYLCASSWGQGAYEQYFGPGTRLTVT.

The chain uses TRBV14 and TRBJ2-1; TRBD1 aligns across 10 bases. CDR3 length equals 16 residues. Germline CDR1 SGHDN, CDR2 FVKESK. After removal of 7 bases from V and 7 bases from J, the junction contained 13 bases not matched to a gene. Written as DNA, the CDR3 is TGTGCCAGCACTCCACTCCCGGGACAGGGGCATAATGAGCAGTTCTTC. Its protein is CASTPLPGQGHNEQFF.

This clone was seen only once. V is TRBV19 and J is TRBJ1-3, with TRBD1 identical over 7 bases. The germline CDR1 and CDR2 sequences are LNHDA and SQIVND (reference sequence). The CDR3 contains 16 residues. Trimming removed 6 bases from V and 0 bases from J; junction bases left unmatched: 8. In nucleotides, the CDR3 is TGTGCCAGTAGCTTAGGGGGCCGGAGCTCTGGAAACACCATATATTTT. Its protein product is CASSLGGRSSGNTIYF.

The chain has TRBV7-2 and TRBJ1-2; D not certain. V was shortened by 2 bases and J by 1 base, with 11 bases between the two germline ends. CDR3 length: 15 residues. The V gene's germline CDR1 is SGHTA and CDR2 FQGNSA. The CDR3 region is CASSLPLESNYGYTF. The CDR3 nucleotides are TGTGCCAGCAGCTTACCACTCGAGAGTAACTATGGCTACACCTTC.

This chain joins TRBV14 and TRBJ1-2, with D hard to call. CDR1 SGHDN and CDR2 FVKESK come from the germline V gene. The CDR3 is 15 amino acids. The V end was cut by 1 base, the J end by 4 bases, with 13 bases between. In DNA, the CDR3 is TGTGCCAGCAGCCAAGTAGCGGGAGGTCCCTATGGCTACACCTTC. This translates into CASSQVAGGPYGYTF.

The gene calls are TRBV18 and TRBJ1-6, with TRBD1 matching over 9 bases. The CDR3 consists of 16 residues. Germline V lookup: CDR1 KGHSH, CDR2 LQKENI. Trimming cost V 3 bases and J 6 bases; bases outside gene matches: 6. CDR3 in amino acids: CASSPTGGYLNSPLHF. In DNA form, the CDR3 reads TGTGCCAGCTCACCGACAGGGGGTTACCTTAATTCACCCCTCCACTTT.

The chain couples TRBV2 to TRBJ2-5; D is ambiguous. Germline V CDR1 and CDR2: SNHLY, FYNNEI. This CDR3 region has 16 residues. Trimming took off 8 bases at V and 2 bases at J, with 21 bases between the two ends. CDR3 protein: CASARDLVGLQETQYF. The CDR3 nucleotides are TGTGCCAGCGCTAGAGACCTCGTTGGTTTACAAGAGACCCAGTACTTC.

The chain combines TRBV14 with TRBJ1-2; unclear D gene. Trimming pared 5 bases from V and 4 bases from J, leaving 8 bases between. The CDR3 runs 12 residues. The V gene's germline CDR1 is SGHDN and CDR2 FVKESK. Here the CDR3 reads CASSLQTYGYTF. The DNA of the CDR3 is TGTGCCAGCAGCTTACAGACCTATGGCTACACCTTC.

This clone occurred once. The chain couples TRBV10-3 to TRBJ2-7; D is unclear. The V gene lost 2 bases and the J gene lost 2 bases, with 10 bases spanning the gap. This CDR3 has 14 residues. From germline, CDR1 is ENHRY and CDR2 SYGVKD. The CDR3: CAISEQQPAYEQYF. CDR3 bases: TGTGCCATCAGTGAGCAACAGCCAGCCTACGAGCAGTACTTC.